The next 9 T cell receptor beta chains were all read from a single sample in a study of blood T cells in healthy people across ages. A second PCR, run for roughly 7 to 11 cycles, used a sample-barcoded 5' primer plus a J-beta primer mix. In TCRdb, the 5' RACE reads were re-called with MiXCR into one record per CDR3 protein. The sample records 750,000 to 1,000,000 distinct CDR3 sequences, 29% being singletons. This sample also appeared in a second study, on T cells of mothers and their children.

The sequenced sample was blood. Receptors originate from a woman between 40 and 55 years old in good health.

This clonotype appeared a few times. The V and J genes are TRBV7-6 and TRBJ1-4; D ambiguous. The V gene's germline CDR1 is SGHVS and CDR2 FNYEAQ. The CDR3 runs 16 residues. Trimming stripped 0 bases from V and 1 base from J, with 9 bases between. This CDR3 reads CASSLAGTQTNEKLFF. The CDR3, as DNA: TGTGCCAGCAGCTTAGCGGGCACCCAAACTAATGAAAAACTGTTTTTT.

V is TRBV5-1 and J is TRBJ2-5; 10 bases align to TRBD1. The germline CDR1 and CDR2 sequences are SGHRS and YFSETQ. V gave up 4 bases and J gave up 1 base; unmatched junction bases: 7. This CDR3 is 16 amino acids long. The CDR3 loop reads CASSLTGGQPQETQYF. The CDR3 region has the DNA TGCGCCAGCAGCCTGACAGGGGGCCAGCCCCAAGAGACCCAGTACTTC.

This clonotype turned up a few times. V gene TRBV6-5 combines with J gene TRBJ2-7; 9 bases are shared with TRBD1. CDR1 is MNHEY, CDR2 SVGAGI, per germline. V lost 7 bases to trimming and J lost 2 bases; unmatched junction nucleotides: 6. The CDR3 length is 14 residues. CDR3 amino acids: CASTDWDRAYEQYF. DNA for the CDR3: TGTGCCAGCACCGACTGGGACAGGGCCTACGAGCAGTACTTC.

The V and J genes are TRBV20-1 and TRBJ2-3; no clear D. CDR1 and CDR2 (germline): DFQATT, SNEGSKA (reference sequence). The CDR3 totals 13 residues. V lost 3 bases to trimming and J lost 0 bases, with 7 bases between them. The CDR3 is CSASLDSTDTQYF. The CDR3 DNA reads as TGCAGTGCTAGCTTAGACAGCACAGATACGCAGTATTTT.

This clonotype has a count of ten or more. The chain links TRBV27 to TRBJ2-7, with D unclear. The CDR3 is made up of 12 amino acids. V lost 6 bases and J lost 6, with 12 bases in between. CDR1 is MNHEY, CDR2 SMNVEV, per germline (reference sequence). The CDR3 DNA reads TGTGCCAGCAGCCACCCCTATGCCGAGCAGTACTTC. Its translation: CASSHPYAEQYF.

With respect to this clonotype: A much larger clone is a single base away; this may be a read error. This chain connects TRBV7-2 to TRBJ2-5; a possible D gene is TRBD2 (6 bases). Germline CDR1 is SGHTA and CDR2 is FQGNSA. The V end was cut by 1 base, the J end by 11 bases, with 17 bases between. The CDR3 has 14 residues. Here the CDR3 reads CASSLGLVGGEQYF. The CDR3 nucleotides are TGTGCCAGCAGCTTAGGACTAGTGGGGGGTGAACAGTACTTC.

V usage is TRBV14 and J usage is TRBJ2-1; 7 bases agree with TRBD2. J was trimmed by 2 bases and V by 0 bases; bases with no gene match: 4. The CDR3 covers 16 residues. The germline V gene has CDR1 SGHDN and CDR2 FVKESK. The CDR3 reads CASSQEGAGPYNEQFF. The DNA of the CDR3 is TGTGCCAGCAGCCAAGAGGGAGCGGGGCCCTACAATGAGCAGTTCTTC.

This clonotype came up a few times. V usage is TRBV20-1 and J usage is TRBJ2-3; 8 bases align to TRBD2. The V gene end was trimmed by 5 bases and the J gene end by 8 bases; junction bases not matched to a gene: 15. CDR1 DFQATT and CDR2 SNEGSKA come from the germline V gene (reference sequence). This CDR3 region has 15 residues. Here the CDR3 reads CSAPGGLAGPGTQYF. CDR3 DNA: TGCAGTGCTCCTGGTGGGCTAGCGGGCCCAGGTACGCAGTATTTT.

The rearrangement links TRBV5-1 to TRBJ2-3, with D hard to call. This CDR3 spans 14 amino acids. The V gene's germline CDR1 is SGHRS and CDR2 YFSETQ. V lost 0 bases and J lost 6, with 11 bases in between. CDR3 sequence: CASSLGRPADTQYF. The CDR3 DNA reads TGCGCCAGCAGCTTGGGGAGACCAGCCGATACGCAGTATTTT.